This TCR beta chain comes out of a study of Ad26.COV2.S vaccination and SARS-CoV-2 variants. The study's findings and limits: Similar non-spike TCR breadth was seen in vaccine and placebo recipients. Vaccinated individuals (as opposed to placebo recipients) had higher spike-specific TCR breadth.

Concerning this clone: The antigen is unknown.

Treatment: about 20 received Ad26.COV2.S at low or high dose, single or two shots; roughly 5 received placebo; per-sample allocation not given. Day 63 after the first injection of vaccine or placebo was the sampling time. A Boston donor was an adult aged 18-55 years. Germline lookup yields CDR1 MNHEY and CDR2 SMNVEV (reference sequence). This CDR3 spans 12 amino acids. V lost 6 bases and J lost 0, with 4 bases in between. Assay used: immunoSEQ multiplex PCR; TCRdb lists only in-frame clones, some missing. The data show roughly 400,000 clones, with around 91% seen just once and approximately 4.3% held by the top ten.

The rearrangement uses TRBV27 and TRBJ2-3; D gene uncertain. This TCR derives from a person aged 18-65 years who received the Ad26.COV2.S COVID-19 vaccine or a placebo. Material: peripheral blood, obtained in a trial of Ad26.COV2.S vaccine versus placebo. The CDR3 region is CASRGSTDTQYF. The CDR3 coding sequence is TGTGCCAGCAGGGGGAGCACAGATACGCAGTATTTT.